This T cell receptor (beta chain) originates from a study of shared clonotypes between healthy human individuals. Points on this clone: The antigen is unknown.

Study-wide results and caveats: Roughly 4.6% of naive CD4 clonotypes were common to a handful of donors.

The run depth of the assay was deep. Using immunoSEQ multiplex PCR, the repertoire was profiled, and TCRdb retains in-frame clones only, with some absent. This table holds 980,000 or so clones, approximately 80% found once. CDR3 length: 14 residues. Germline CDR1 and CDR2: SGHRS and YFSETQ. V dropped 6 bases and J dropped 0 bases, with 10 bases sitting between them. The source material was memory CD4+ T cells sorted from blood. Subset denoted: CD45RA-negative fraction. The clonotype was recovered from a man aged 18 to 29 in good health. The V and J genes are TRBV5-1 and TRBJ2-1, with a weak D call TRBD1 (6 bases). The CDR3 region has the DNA TGCGCCAGCAACACAGGGAGCTCCTACAATGAGCAGTTCTTC. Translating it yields CASNTGSSYNEQFF.